What follows are 32 T cell receptor beta chains derived from one specimen sequenced in a study of cytomegalovirus exposure and HLA in healthy donors. Researchers ran the PCR with 60 Vbeta and 13 Jbeta primers. The table came from immunoSEQ multiplex PCR; TCRdb's copy has only in-frame clones and leaves some out. This table has tens of thousands of clones, roughly four fifths appearing once. Sequencing used PBMCs. The source of these receptors is a man aged 50 or older in good health and CMV-seronegative.

The chain joins TRBV27 to TRBJ2-7; 9 positions agree with TRBD2. The CDR3 length is 14 residues. Trimming removed 0 bases from V and 6 bases from J; junction bases left unmatched: 3. Germline CDR1 MNHEY, CDR2 SMNVEV (reference sequence). This CDR3 is CASSLSGTSREQYF. CDR3 bases: TGTGCCAGCAGTTTATCTGGGACTAGCCGCGAGCAGTACTTC.

This chain joins TRBV19 and TRBJ2-2; 10 bases match TRBD2. The germline CDR1 and CDR2 sequences are LNHDA and SQIVND (reference sequence). V dropped 0 bases and J dropped 6; count of bases not matched to a gene: 4. The CDR3 is 16 amino acids. The CDR3 spells CASSIESLAGAGELFF. In nucleotides, the CDR3 is TGTGCCAGTAGTATAGAGTCCCTAGCGGGAGCCGGGGAGCTGTTTTTT.

This clone has just one count. This chain connects TRBV6-5 to TRBJ1-2, with 7 positions matching TRBD1. CDR3 length: 14 amino acids. Trimming removed 7 bases from V and 8 bases from J; junction bases left unmatched: 13. Per the germline V gene, CDR1 is MNHEY and CDR2 is SVGAGI. Here the CDR3 reads CASNDGGGKGGYTF. In DNA form, the CDR3 reads TGTGCCAGCAACGACGGAGGGGGCAAGGGAGGCTACACCTTC.

V gene TRBV9 combines with J gene TRBJ2-3; TRBD2 agrees at 13 bases. This CDR3 has 16 residues. The junction had 2 bases not matched to a gene; V was cut back by 2 bases and J by 2 bases. CDR1 SGDLS and CDR2 YYNGEE come from the germline V gene. CDR3 region: CASSVTSGRSTDTQYF. The CDR3 nucleotides read TGTGCCAGCAGCGTGACTAGCGGGAGGTCCACAGATACGCAGTATTTT.

J is TRBJ1-6 and V is TRBV29-1, with D tentatively TRBD1 (6 bases). The CDR3 has 13 residues. Germline-derived CDR1 and CDR2 are SQVTM and ANQGSEA. Trimming took off 4 bases at V and 8 bases at J, with 12 bases between the two ends. CDR3 sequence (DNA): TGCAGCGTTGCTTCAGGGGTCGATTCACCCCTCCACTTT. This translates into CSVASGVDSPLHF. Full variable domain (rest looked up from reference TRBV29-1 and TRBJ1-6): SAVISQKPSRDICQRGTSLTIQCQVDSQVTMMFWYRQQPGQSLTLIATANQGSEATYESGFVIDKFPISRPNLTFSTLTVSNMSPEDSSIYLCSVASGVDSPLHFGNGTRLTVT.

This sequence joins TRBV6-5 and TRBJ2-7; D possibly corresponds to TRBD2 (6 bases). The ends were cut back, 2 bases at V and 4 bases at J, with 9 bases in the middle. Germline CDR1 and CDR2: MNHEY and SVGAGI. The CDR3 is 13 residues long. The CDR3 loop reads CASSYEAGYEQYF. The CDR3, as DNA: TGTGCCAGCAGTTACGAGGCGGGGTACGAGCAGTACTTC.

This chain uses TRBV5-5 with TRBJ2-5; D might be TRBD1 (6 bases). CDR1 SGHKS and CDR2 YYEKEE come from the germline V gene (reference sequence). V was pared by 4 bases and J by 2 bases, with 9 bases between. CDR3 length equals 13 residues. CDR3 sequence reads: CASSTGQQETQYF. CDR3 DNA sequence: TGTGCCAGCAGCACCGGACAGCAAGAGACCCAGTACTTC.

The table lists this clone with a few counts. The CDR3: CASTMHQGVNTEAFF. The DNA of the CDR3 is TGTGCCAGCACCATGCACCAGGGCGTGAACACTGAAGCTTTCTTT. The chain is built from TRBV6-5 and TRBJ1-1; perhaps TRBD1 as D (5 bases). The V and J ends lost 7 bases and 0 bases respectively, with 15 bases between them. Germline assignment: CDR1 MNHEY and CDR2 SVGAGI. The CDR3 runs 15 residues.

DNA for the CDR3: TGTGCCAGCAGCCCATCCCGGACAGGGTACACCGGGGAGCTGTTTTTT. The encoded protein is CASSPSRTGYTGELFF. This chain links TRBV4-2 with TRBJ2-2; 8 bases line up with TRBD1. Trimming cost V 4 bases and J 3 bases; bases outside gene matches: 7. The CDR3 is 16 residues long. Germline CDR1 is LGHNA and CDR2 is YNFKEQ.

This clone is a singleton in its sample. Written as DNA, the CDR3 is TGTGCCAGCAGCTTAACGTTGGGGGGGAGCACAGATACGCAGTATTTT. Translation gives CASSLTLGGSTDTQYF. The chain couples TRBV7-3 to TRBJ2-3, with 7 bases that match TRBD2. The CDR3 is 16 amino acids. Germline CDR1 SGHTA, CDR2 FQGTGA. V was clipped by 0 bases and J by 0 bases; unmatched bases: 3.

This chain uses TRBV10-3 with TRBJ1-1, with D possibly TRBD1 on 6 matching bases. Germline lookup yields CDR1 ENHRY and CDR2 SYGVKD. The V gene lost 4 bases and the J gene lost 3 bases, with 12 bases spanning the gap. This CDR3 is 14 amino acids long. CDR3 in DNA: TGTGCCATCAGTGTTGGGGCAGGGGACACTGAAGCTTTCTTT. This encodes CAISVGAGDTEAFF.

This chain connects TRBV6-4 to TRBJ1-1, with 9 bases matching TRBD1. The CDR3 loop spans 14 amino acids. Germline V lookup: CDR1 MRHNA, CDR2 SNTAGT. J gave up 10 bases and V 2 bases, and 8 bases lay outside the gene matches. The CDR3 DNA reads TGTGCCAGCAGTGACACCGGGACAGGGCTTGGAGCTTTCTTT. It is translated as CASSDTGTGLGAFF.

The J gene is TRBJ2-7, the V gene TRBV4-1; D is possibly TRBD2 (7 bases). The CDR3 covers 15 residues. The V gene's germline CDR1 is MGHRA and CDR2 YSYEKL. V was shortened by 2 bases and J by 6 bases, with 17 bases between the two germline ends. CDR3 protein: CASSQLGQGGVEQYF. The CDR3 bases are TGCGCCAGCAGCCAATTAGGCCAAGGGGGGGTCGAGCAGTACTTC.

This clone was observed a single time. The rearrangement joins TRBV29-1 to TRBJ2-7, with D maybe TRBD1 (5 bases). The V end was cut by 4 bases, the J end by 7 bases, with 17 bases between. This CDR3 comprises 13 residues. In germline, CDR1 is SQVTM, CDR2 ANQGSEA. The CDR3 DNA sequence: TGCAGCGTTGCAGCAGGGATCGGGCGGGAGCAGTACTTC. This codes for CSVAAGIGREQYF.

V and J are TRBV5-5 and TRBJ2-7, with 10 positions matching TRBD1. The germline V gene has CDR1 SGHKS and CDR2 YYEKEE (reference sequence). Unmatched junction bases numbered 9, after V lost 4 bases and J lost 5 bases. The CDR3 is 15 residues long. Here the CDR3 DNA reads TGTGCCAGCAGCCAAGACAGGGGGCGTACCAACGAGCAGTACTTC. It encodes CASSQDRGRTNEQYF.

The rearrangement links TRBV9 to TRBJ2-1; 12 positions agree with TRBD2. This CDR3 is 15 amino acids long. The junction had 9 bases not matched to a gene; V was cut back by 4 bases and J by 10 bases. CDR1 is SGDLS, CDR2 YYNGEE, per germline. Here the CDR3 reads CASSTLGTSGREQFF. Here the CDR3 DNA reads TGTGCCAGCAGCACCTTAGGAACTAGCGGGAGGGAGCAGTTCTTC.

The chain recombines TRBV5-5 with TRBJ2-7; the match to TRBD2 covers 12 bases. The V gene end was trimmed by 3 bases and the J gene end by 2 bases; junction bases not matched to a gene: 0. The length of the CDR3 is 14 residues. CDR1 and CDR2 (germline): SGHKS, YYEKEE (reference sequence). This CDR3 is CASSWTSGTYEQYF. The CDR3 DNA reads as TGTGCCAGCAGCTGGACTAGCGGGACCTACGAGCAGTACTTC.

The CDR3 is CASSSPRTGLYEQYF. The CDR3 DNA sequence: TGTGCCAGCAGTTCTCCCAGGACAGGCCTTTACGAGCAGTACTTC. The rearrangement joins TRBV7-2 to TRBJ2-7, with 7 positions matching TRBD1. CDR3 length: 15 residues. Per the germline V gene, CDR1 is SGHTA and CDR2 is FQGNSA. V gave up 6 bases and J gave up 4 bases; unmatched junction bases: 12.

The chain employs TRBV6-1 and TRBJ1-2; 8 bases map to TRBD1. The ends lost 8 bases at V and 6 bases at J; junction bases unmatched: 5. This CDR3 region has 12 residues. Germline CDR1 reads MNHNS; CDR2 reads SASEGT. DNA for the CDR3: TGTGCCAGCGGAGACAGGGGTAATGGCTACACCTTC. This sequence encodes CASGDRGNGYTF.

This sequence joins TRBV11-1 and TRBJ1-2; TRBD1 matches at 7 bases. The trim removed 5 bases at V and 2 bases at J, leaving 5 bases unmatched. The CDR3 runs 14 residues. Germline CDR1 is SGHAT and CDR2 is FQDESV (reference sequence). In DNA, the CDR3 is TGTGCCAGCAGCCAACAGGGGAACAACTATGGCTACACCTTC. Translation: CASSQQGNNYGYTF. Based on the CDR3 plus reference TRBV11-1 and TRBJ1-2, the full variable domain is EAEVAQSPRYKITEKSQAVAFWCDPISGHATLYWYRQILGQGPELLVQFQDESVVDDSQLPKDRFSAERLKGVDSTLKIQPAELGDSAMYLCASSQQGNNYGYTFGSGTRLTVV.

The chain couples TRBV5-1 to TRBJ2-1, with TRBD2 matching over 8 bases. J was trimmed by 3 bases and V by 0 bases; bases with no gene match: 5. The CDR3 length is 16 residues. Looked up from germline, CDR1 is SGHRS and CDR2 is YFSETQ. Here the CDR3 DNA reads TGCGCCAGCAGCTTGGTTGGGAGCGGGAGCTACAATGAGCAGTTCTTC. As protein: CASSLVGSGSYNEQFF.

V and J are TRBV6-5 and TRBJ1-1; possibly TRBD1 for D (5 bases). V was trimmed by 8 bases and J by 5 bases, leaving 12 bases between them. CDR1 is MNHEY and CDR2 is SVGAGI in the germline V gene. This CDR3 has 12 amino acids. CDR3 sequence: CASSQGRTEAFF. The DNA of the CDR3 is TGTGCCAGCTCGCAGGGTAGGACTGAAGCTTTCTTT.

This chain connects TRBV4-3 to TRBJ2-2; a possible D gene is TRBD1 (5 bases). The germline V and J ends were trimmed by 0 bases and 4 bases, with 9 bases remaining between them. The CDR3 sequence is 15 residues long. Germline V gene lookup returns CDR1 LGHNA and CDR2 YSLEER. CDR3 bases: TGCGCCAGCAGCCAAGATAGCAGGGCCACCGGGGAGCTGTTTTTT. This gives the protein CASSQDSRATGELFF.

The chain joins TRBV27 to TRBJ1-4, with TRBD1 identical over 9 bases. Germline V gene lookup returns CDR1 MNHEY and CDR2 SMNVEV (reference sequence). The CDR3 has 15 residues. Unmatched junction bases numbered 10, after V lost 6 bases and J lost 8 bases. CDR3 nucleotides: TGTGCCAGCAGGCCGACCGGGACAGGGTACGAAAAACTGTTTTTT. This translates into CASRPTGTGYEKLFF.

The chain combines TRBV4-1 with TRBJ2-7, with 11 bases lining up with TRBD2. CDR3 size: 16 residues. Germline-derived CDR1 and CDR2 are MGHRA and YSYEKL. After removal of 1 base from V and 1 base from J, the junction contained 3 bases not matched to a gene. CDR3 protein: CASSQGIAGGSYEQYF. In nucleotides, the CDR3 is TGCGCCAGCAGCCAAGGGATAGCGGGAGGGTCCTACGAGCAGTACTTC.

This sequence joins TRBV7-3 and TRBJ2-1, with D possibly matching TRBD1 (5 bases). Germline lookup yields CDR1 SGHTA and CDR2 FQGTGA. The CDR3 is 15 residues long. V was trimmed by 2 bases and J by 5 bases, leaving 13 bases between them. The CDR3 sequence: CASSLWVGQNNEQFF. In nucleotides, the CDR3 is TGTGCCAGCAGCTTATGGGTAGGACAAAACAATGAGCAGTTCTTC.

This clone has only one observation. The J gene is TRBJ1-2, the V gene TRBV7-9; possibly TRBD1 for D (5 bases). Per the germline V gene, CDR1 is SEHNR and CDR2 is FQNEAQ (reference sequence). The V end was cut by 4 bases, the J end by 2 bases, with 14 bases between. The CDR3 has 15 amino acids. The CDR3 nucleotides are TGTGCCAGCAGCTCGACAGAGAACCTAAACTATGGCTACACCTTC. This gives the protein CASSSTENLNYGYTF. Together with reference TRBV7-9 and TRBJ1-2, the CDR3 gives the full variable domain: DTGVSQNPRHKITKRGQNVTFRCDPISEHNRLYWYRQTLGQGPEFLTYFQNEAQLEKSRLLSDRFSAERPKGSFSTLEIQRTEQGDSAMYLCASSSTENLNYGYTFGSGTRLTVV.

The chain has TRBV6-1 and TRBJ2-7; TRBD2 matches at 7 bases. From germline, CDR1 is MNHNS and CDR2 SASEGT. The CDR3 has 14 amino acids. V shed 1 base, J shed 2 bases, and the junction held 2 bases outside the gene matches. For the CDR3, the DNA is TGTGCCAGCAGTGAAGGTGGGAGGGCCTACGAGCAGTACTTC. The encoded protein is CASSEGGRAYEQYF.

This clone was observed a handful of times. The chain carries TRBV10-3 and TRBJ2-3; weak D call: TRBD2 (5 bases). The CDR3 consists of 16 residues. Trimming pared 2 bases from V and 0 bases from J, leaving 12 bases between. CDR1 is ENHRY and CDR2 is SYGVKD in the germline V gene. The CDR3 here is CAISESGGGSTDTQYF. CDR3 sequence (DNA): TGTGCCATCAGTGAGAGCGGAGGCGGGAGCACAGATACGCAGTATTTT.

This clone was counted once. CDR3 DNA: TGTGCCAGCAGTTCTCCAGCGGGAGGGTCCTACGAGCAGTACTTC. It codes for CASSSPAGGSYEQYF. The chain recombines TRBV28 with TRBJ2-7; 10 nucleotides line up with TRBD2. The J segment lost 1 base and the V segment lost 4 bases, leaving 4 bases of the junction unmatched. Germline V lookup: CDR1 MDHEN, CDR2 SYDVKM. This CDR3 is built from 15 residues.

The V gene is TRBV30, the J gene TRBJ1-1, with a possible D match to TRBD1 (6 bases). The CDR3 extends over 14 amino acids. CDR1 GTSNPN and CDR2 SVGIG come from the germline V gene (reference sequence). Trimming took 3 bases from V and 1 from J, leaving 12 bases between them. The CDR3 region has the DNA TGTGCCTGGAGGAAACAGGGCAGGAACACTGAAGCTTTCTTT. Its protein product is CAWRKQGRNTEAFF.

The chain has TRBV10-3 and TRBJ2-5, with D possibly matching TRBD1 (6 bases). The CDR3 is 14 amino acids. V was trimmed by 5 bases and J by 0 bases, leaving 10 bases between them. The V gene's germline CDR1 is ENHRY and CDR2 SYGVKD. The CDR3 bases are TGTGCCATCAGTCAGGGACAAGACCAAGAGACCCAGTACTTC. Translated, it gives CAISQGQDQETQYF.